Following are 15 T cell receptor beta chains from one sample sequenced in a study of T cells in Graves' hyperthyroidism and ophthalmopathy. Amplified TCR beta CDR3 regions derived from RNA transcripts. RT-PCR in the first round (using the HTBI primer set) targeted the TCR CDR3. TCRdb re-analysed the multiplex PCR reads in MiXCR, keeping a single row per CDR3 protein. The top ten clones hold 31% of a sample with over 700,000 distinct CDR3 sequences, about a third of them seen once. Sample: blood. These receptors were obtained from a woman in her thirties or forties with Graves' hyperthyroidism.

The chain carries TRBV12-3 or TRBV12-4 and TRBJ1-5; 7 positions agree with TRBD1. The V gene end was trimmed by 1 base and the J gene end by 3 bases; junction bases not matched to a gene: 12. This CDR3 has 18 amino acids. The CDR3 DNA reads as TGTGCCAGCAGTTTAGGGGGGGCAGGGGACAGAGCCAATCAGCCCCAGCATTTT. It encodes CASSLGGAGDRANQPQHF.

This sequence joins TRBV20-1 and TRBJ1-1, with a possible D match to TRBD1 (6 bases). Deletions cut 1 base from V and 0 bases from J, with 9 bases between. The V gene's germline CDR1 is DFQATT and CDR2 SNEGSKA (reference sequence). The CDR3 loop spans 14 amino acids. CDR3 residues: CSARAGQLNTEAFF. The CDR3 DNA reads as TGCAGTGCTAGAGCCGGACAGTTGAACACTGAAGCTTTCTTT.

Ten or more counts support this clonotype. This sequence joins TRBV7-2 and TRBJ2-5, with TRBD2 identical over 7 bases. This CDR3 comprises 14 residues. The germline gives CDR1 SGHTA, CDR2 FQGNSA. J lost 2 bases, V lost 6 bases, and 6 bases had no gene match. Here the CDR3 reads CASSWGGGQETQYF. The CDR3 DNA reads as TGTGCCAGCAGTTGGGGGGGGGGACAAGAGACCCAGTACTTC.

The chain couples TRBV24-1 to TRBJ2-5; D not certain. The germline V gene encodes CDR1 KGHDR and CDR2 SFDVKD. There are 12 residues in the CDR3. Trimming shortened V by 11 bases and J by 6 bases, and 15 bases separated the two germline ends. The CDR3 spells CASSQDLQTQYF. The CDR3 DNA sequence: TGTGCCAGCAGCCAAGATTTGCAGACCCAGTACTTC.

This clonotype was seen at least ten times. V and J are TRBV20-1 and TRBJ2-2; D call uncertain. This CDR3 contains 12 residues. V was trimmed by 0 bases and J by 7 bases, leaving 6 bases between them. Germline CDR1 DFQATT, CDR2 SNEGSKA (reference sequence). The CDR3 DNA sequence: TGCAGTGCTAGAGATCAGGACGGGGAGCTGTTTTTT. It specifies CSARDQDGELFF.

This clonotype was seen a few times. The chain combines TRBV20-1 with TRBJ2-5, with TRBD2 identical over 14 bases. The germline CDR1 and CDR2 sequences are DFQATT and SNEGSKA (reference sequence). The trim removed 1 base at V and 5 bases at J, leaving 9 bases unmatched. CDR3 size: 17 residues. The CDR3 nucleotides are TGCAGTGCTAGAGGCGGGAGACTAGCGGGAGGGGGGGAGACCCAGTACTTC. Protein product: CSARGGRLAGGGETQYF.

This clonotype was counted a single time. A much larger clone differs from this one at a single base, so this may be a read error. The chain employs TRBV10-2 and TRBJ1-4, with 11 bases lining up with TRBD1. The CDR3 runs 15 residues. Germline loops: CDR1 WSHSY, CDR2 SAAADI. In DNA, the CDR3 is TGCGCCAGCAGGTGGGGGACAGGGGGACATGAAAAACTGCTTTTT. As protein: CASRWGTGGHEKLLF.

The rearrangement uses TRBV7-9 and TRBJ1-2; D unresolved. The CDR3 extends over 13 amino acids. The V gene's germline CDR1 is SEHNR and CDR2 FQNEAQ (reference sequence). Trimming took off 1 base at V and 4 bases at J, with 7 bases between the two ends. The CDR3 is CASSLVNLYGYTF. DNA of the CDR3: TGTGCCAGCAGCTTAGTTAACCTCTATGGCTACACCTTC.

This clonotype showed up many times. CDR3 sequence: CASTFSQEEAFF. CDR3 sequence (DNA): TGTGCCAGCACCTTTTCACAGGAGGAAGCTTTCTTT. This rearrangement joins TRBV7-2 to TRBJ1-1, with D perhaps matching TRBD1 (5 bases). The CDR3 runs to 12 residues. Germline V lookup: CDR1 SGHTA, CDR2 FQGNSA. Trimming pared 7 bases from V and 8 bases from J, leaving 14 bases between.

In this sample, this clonotype turned up a few times. This chain uses TRBV7-9 with TRBJ1-1; D remains ambiguous. The CDR3 is made up of 11 amino acids. Trimming cost V 5 bases and J 7 bases, with 8 bases left between them. Germline CDR1 is SEHNR and CDR2 is FQNEAQ (reference sequence). CDR3 residues: CASSRDLEAFF. CDR3 DNA sequence: TGTGCCAGCAGCCGGGATCTTGAAGCTTTCTTT.

The chain uses TRBV9 and TRBJ2-7, with D perhaps TRBD1 (6 bases). CDR1 is SGDLS, CDR2 YYNGEE, per germline. This CDR3 region has 15 residues. Trimming took 4 bases from V and 2 from J, leaving 16 bases between them. CDR3 sequence reads: CASSYFSGQPYEQYF. The CDR3 DNA reads TGTGCCAGCAGCTATTTCAGCGGACAGCCCTACGAGCAGTACTTC.

This clonotype was seen only a few times. The genes are TRBV6-1 and TRBJ1-1; TRBD1 is a possible D gene (5 bases). Trimming removed 5 bases at V and 5 bases at J, with 15 bases between. This CDR3 spans 14 amino acids. Germline-derived CDR1 and CDR2 are MNHNS and SASEGT. Here the CDR3 reads CASSPQGERTEAFF. The CDR3 nucleotides are TGTGCCAGCAGTCCCCAGGGCGAGAGAACTGAAGCTTTCTTT.

This clonotype was picked up a small number of times. The chain combines TRBV7-9 with TRBJ1-1; D gene ambiguous. CDR1 SEHNR and CDR2 FQNEAQ come from the germline V gene (reference sequence). This CDR3 is 16 amino acids long. Trimming pared 5 bases from V and 0 bases from J, leaving 16 bases between. Written as DNA, the CDR3 is TGTGCCAGCAGCCTTCCTTCTGGGCGAATGAACACTGAAGCTTTCTTT. Encoded protein: CASSLPSGRMNTEAFF.

Ten or more counts support this clonotype. Here the CDR3 DNA reads TGTGCCAGCAGCTTAGGCGGGGAGAGGCCCCAGCATTTT. Its translation: CASSLGGERPQHF. This chain uses TRBV7-2 with TRBJ1-5; D unresolved. The germline gives CDR1 SGHTA, CDR2 FQGNSA. There are 13 residues in the CDR3. V lost 1 base and J lost 9, with 10 bases in between.

This clonotype was seen more than once but under ten times. This sequence joins TRBV7-2 and TRBJ1-1; D gene unclear. The CDR3 runs to 16 residues. In germline, CDR1 is SGHTA, CDR2 FQGNSA. V lost 2 bases, J lost 2 bases, and 15 bases lay in between. The CDR3 region has the DNA TGTGCCAGCAGCTTAAAGGGTTGGGCTATCAACACTGAAGCTTTCTTT. Translated: CASSLKGWAINTEAFF.